Ten or more counts support the clone carrying this TCR beta chain. The data belong to a study of blood T cell repertoires in COVID-19. For the study at large: The origin of the acute and convalescent COVID-19 samples was the United States, Italy and Spain. From T cells, B-cell-depleted T cells, or PBMCs came the material, which was cDNA or gDNA.

Original analysis: By means of reference gene primer amplification, nucleated cell counts were estimated. Sequenced by immunoSEQ multiplex PCR; TCRdb stores in-frame clones only, minus some. V and J calls and clone size come straight from that table; D and trimming were deduced from the DNA. The table has roughly 99,000 clones, roughly 80% seen once. The CDR3 consists of 11 residues. Deletions cut 4 bases from V and 2 bases from J, with 3 bases between. From germline, CDR1 is SNHLY and CDR2 FYNNEI. This TCR came from a human donor in a cohort sampled during active COVID-19. The V call is TRBV2, the J call TRBJ2-7; D gene unclear. Sequencing was carried out using peripheral blood. This CDR3 is CASSAAYEQYV. CDR3 coding DNA: TGTGCCAGCAGTGCGGCCTACGAGCAGTACGTC.